This TCR beta chain was sequenced in a study of blood T cell repertoires in COVID-19. At the level of the study: From the United States, Italy and Spain came samples of acute and convalescent COVID-19. The analysed material was cDNA or gDNA that came from T cells, B-cell-depleted T cells, or PBMCs.

Germline V gene data show CDR1 as WSHSY and CDR2 as SAAADI. The CDR3 spans 15 residues. The V gene end was trimmed by 0 bases and the J gene end by 4 bases; junction bases not matched to a gene: 3. In the original workflow: From reference gene primer amplification, estimates of nucleated cell counts were derived. Sequenced by immunoSEQ multiplex PCR; TCRdb stores in-frame clones only, minus some. Clone size and the V and J calls come from that table; the DNA yielded D and trimming. The sample includes 140,000 or so clones, around four fifths of them seen just once. This sequence was found in a human donor in a cohort sampled during active COVID-19. The specimen sequenced was peripheral blood. The V gene is TRBV10-2, the J gene TRBJ1-3; TRBD1 agrees at 7 bases. CDR3: CASSESTGTGNTIYF. For the CDR3, the DNA is TGCGCCAGCAGTGAGTCGACAGGGACGGGAAACACCATATATTTT.